One and the same sample provided the 24 T cell receptor beta chains below, sequenced in a study of shared T cell receptors in the human thymus. Assay used: immunoSEQ multiplex PCR; TCRdb lists only in-frame clones, some missing. Of roughly 660,000 clones listed, more than 75% are singletons. This sample also belongs to another study, concerning human thymus T cells.

Input material: thymocytes. The receptors here all came from a boy in the first two years of life with a congenital heart defect.

The DNA for the CDR3 is TGTGCCAGCAGCCCAACGATTGGACAGGGACAAAAACTGTTTTTT. Translation gives CASSPTIGQGQKLFF. V gene TRBV13 combines with J gene TRBJ1-4; 8 positions match TRBD1. The CDR3 contains 15 residues. The V gene end was trimmed by 5 bases and the J gene end by 9 bases; junction bases not matched to a gene: 11. Per the germline V gene, CDR1 is PRHDT and CDR2 is FYEKMQ (reference sequence).

V usage is TRBV7-2 and J usage is TRBJ2-5, with D perhaps TRBD2 (6 bases). CDR1 is SGHTA and CDR2 is FQGNSA in the germline V gene. The CDR3 contains 11 residues. V gave up 8 bases and J gave up 3 bases, with 7 bases separating them. The CDR3 sequence: CASRGKETQYF. As DNA, the CDR3 is TGTGCCAGCCGGGGGAAAGAGACCCAGTACTTC.

V gene TRBV19 combines with J gene TRBJ2-5; D gene unclear. Trimming shortened V by 0 bases and J by 2 bases, and 19 bases separated the two germline ends. Germline V lookup: CDR1 LNHDA, CDR2 SQIVND (reference sequence). The CDR3 has 18 residues. CDR3 in amino acids: CASSIDFGQVNKQETQYF. DNA for the CDR3: TGTGCCAGTAGTATAGACTTCGGCCAGGTAAACAAACAAGAGACCCAGTACTTC. The whole variable domain, remainder taken from reference TRBV19 and TRBJ2-5, is DGGITQSPKYLFRKEGQNVTLSCEQNLNHDAMYWYRQDPGQGLRLIYYSQIVNDFQKGDIAEGYSVSREKKESFPLTVTSAQKNPTAFYLCASSIDFGQVNKQETQYFGPGTRLLVL.

The gene calls are TRBV7-8 and TRBJ2-2, with 8 bases identical to TRBD1. With V trimmed by 5 bases and J by 4 bases, 15 bases remained unmatched. CDR1 is SGHVS, CDR2 FQNEAQ, per germline. This CDR3 has 18 residues. CDR3 bases: TGTGCCAGCAGCCACCCCCCTCCCTCACAGGGGGGCACCGGGGAGCTGTTTTTT. It translates to CASSHPPPSQGGTGELFF.

J is TRBJ2-6 and V is TRBV5-1, with D unclear. Trimming took off 1 base at V and 0 bases at J, with 5 bases between the two ends. CDR3 length equals 15 residues. Germline V gene data show CDR1 as SGHRS and CDR2 as YFSETQ. The CDR3 is CASSLLGSGANVLTF. The CDR3 DNA follows: TGCGCCAGCAGCTTGCTCGGCTCTGGGGCCAACGTCCTGACTTTC.

The rearrangement joins TRBV11-2 to TRBJ2-7, with a weak D call TRBD2 (7 bases). From germline, CDR1 is SGHAT and CDR2 FQNNGV. Trimming pared 1 base from V and 0 bases from J, leaving 19 bases between. The CDR3 length is 18 residues. CDR3 nucleotides: TGTGCCAGCAGCTTAGGTTCAGTGGGGGGGCGGATCTCCTACGAGCAGTACTTC. Its translation is CASSLGSVGGRISYEQYF.

J is TRBJ2-3 and V is TRBV4-3, with TRBD2 as a possible D gene (5 bases). Germline CDR1 reads LGHNA; CDR2 reads YSLEER. V lost 0 bases to trimming and J lost 5 bases, with 15 bases between them. This CDR3 has 16 amino acids. CDR3 residues: CASSQDSGVGQDTQYF. The CDR3 coding sequence is TGCGCCAGCAGCCAAGATTCCGGGGTAGGGCAAGATACGCAGTATTTT.

The chain couples TRBV14 to TRBJ2-3, with TRBD2 matching over 9 bases. Trimming cost V 2 bases and J 0 bases; bases outside gene matches: 6. CDR1 is SGHDN and CDR2 is FVKESK in the germline V gene. This CDR3 spans 17 amino acids. The CDR3 is CASSQSTRGGSTDTQYF. The CDR3 DNA reads as TGTGCCAGCAGCCAATCCACGCGGGGGGGTAGCACAGATACGCAGTATTTT. The full variable domain, rest sourced from reference TRBV14 and TRBJ2-3, is EAGVTQFPSHSVIEKGQTVTLRCDPISGHDNLYWYRRVMGKEIKFLLHFVKESKQDESGMPNNRFLAERTGGTYSTLKVQPAELEDSGVYFCASSQSTRGGSTDTQYFGPGTRLTVL.

This chain links TRBV2 with TRBJ2-2, with a possible D match to TRBD2 (5 bases). The CDR3 extends over 15 amino acids. CDR1 SNHLY and CDR2 FYNNEI come from the germline V gene. Trimming took off 6 bases at V and 3 bases at J, with 14 bases between the two ends. DNA of the CDR3: TGTGCCAGCAGGGGCTCATCCGGGGACACCGGGGAGCTGTTTTTT. It encodes CASRGSSGDTGELFF.

The chain carries TRBV4-2 and TRBJ2-6, with 13 bases aligning to TRBD2. The CDR3 has 20 amino acids. The V segment lost 4 bases and the J segment 3 bases; nucleotides outside the gene matches: 12. The germline V gene encodes CDR1 LGHNA and CDR2 YNFKEQ. CDR3 region: CASSPLTLLAGGLGANVLTF. The CDR3 nucleotides read TGTGCCAGCAGCCCCCTCACCCTACTAGCGGGAGGGCTTGGGGCCAACGTCCTGACTTTC.

This chain joins TRBV25-1 and TRBJ2-3; TRBD1 is a possible D gene (5 bases). The CDR3 loop spans 15 amino acids. Germline V CDR1 and CDR2: MGHDK, SYGVNS. The V end was cut by 2 bases, the J end by 4 bases, with 13 bases between. CDR3 DNA: TGTGCCAGCAGTGAAGGGATCAGGGTGTCAGATACGCAGTATTTT. As protein: CASSEGIRVSDTQYF.

The rearrangement joins TRBV5-6 to TRBJ2-7, with D possibly being TRBD2 (6 bases). This CDR3 has 17 amino acids. The germline V gene encodes CDR1 SGHDT and CDR2 YYEEEE. The germline V and J ends were trimmed by 1 base and 6 bases, with 23 bases remaining between them. DNA for the CDR3: TGTGCCAGCAGCTTGTTTGGACCCTACGGGAGCGCCCCCGAGCAGTACTTC. This sequence encodes CASSLFGPYGSAPEQYF.

This clone was recorded only once. The J gene is TRBJ1-4, the V gene TRBV28, with D unclear. Trimming cost V 3 bases and J 0 bases, with 14 bases left between them. Germline V gene lookup returns CDR1 MDHEN and CDR2 SYDVKM. This CDR3 comprises 17 residues. DNA for the CDR3: TGTGCCAGCAGTTTTGGTGGGAGCAAAGCAACTAATGAAAAACTGTTTTTT. Translating it yields CASSFGGSKATNEKLFF.

The chain couples TRBV19 to TRBJ1-1; TRBD1 is a possible D gene (6 bases). The CDR3 sequence is 15 residues long. V was cut by 2 bases and J by 2 bases, with 12 bases left in between. In germline, CDR1 is LNHDA, CDR2 SQIVND (reference sequence). The CDR3 here is CASSINDRINTEAFF. As DNA, the CDR3 is TGTGCCAGTAGTATAAACGACAGGATTAACACTGAAGCTTTCTTT.

The CDR3 loop is CATSRDLHPDRVNTEAFF. The CDR3 nucleotides read TGTGCCACCAGCAGAGATCTCCATCCCGACAGGGTGAACACTGAAGCTTTCTTT. The J gene is TRBJ1-1, the V gene TRBV15; 7 nucleotides match TRBD1. Germline V lookup: CDR1 LNHNV, CDR2 YYDKDF (reference sequence). The V segment lost 0 bases and the J segment 0 bases; nucleotides outside the gene matches: 10. The CDR3 spans 18 residues.

This chain links TRBV2 with TRBJ2-1; 8 bases map to TRBD2. The CDR3 consists of 16 residues. Germline CDR1 SNHLY, CDR2 FYNNEI. V was pared by 3 bases and J by 4 bases, with 8 bases of the junction left unmatched. The CDR3 loop reads CASSDVSSGHYNEQFF. In DNA form, the CDR3 reads TGTGCCAGCAGTGATGTGTCTAGCGGGCATTACAATGAGCAGTTCTTC.

This rearrangement joins TRBV11-3 to TRBJ2-1; 7 nucleotides agree with TRBD1. The CDR3 extends over 14 amino acids. CDR1 SGHNT and CDR2 YENEEA come from the germline V gene. The ends lost 5 bases at V and 4 bases at J; junction bases unmatched: 5. CDR3 in DNA: TGTGCCAGCAGCCCCCGACAGGGATACAATGAGCAGTTCTTC. Translated: CASSPRQGYNEQFF.

The chain joins TRBV11-2 to TRBJ2-1; 8 bases line up with TRBD1. Trimming at V came to 3 bases and at J to 2 bases, leaving 3 bases not matched to a gene. This CDR3 is built from 15 residues. The V gene's germline CDR1 is SGHAT and CDR2 FQNNGV. The CDR3 region is CASSLGTGPYNEQFF. CDR3 bases: TGTGCCAGCAGCTTGGGGACAGGCCCCTACAATGAGCAGTTCTTC.

J is TRBJ1-1 and V is TRBV28; 9 bases match TRBD1. CDR1 is MDHEN, CDR2 SYDVKM, per germline. The CDR3 extends over 14 amino acids. V lost 6 bases and J lost 6; bases outside the gene matches: 8. This chain's CDR3 is CASRGTGRGPEAFF. The CDR3, as DNA: TGTGCCAGCAGGGGGACAGGGAGAGGACCTGAAGCTTTCTTT.

The chain is built from TRBV9 and TRBJ1-3; TRBD1 might be the D (5 bases). Trimming removed 3 bases at V and 4 bases at J, with 11 bases between. Germline CDR1 SGDLS, CDR2 YYNGEE. The CDR3 has 14 residues. For the CDR3, the DNA is TGTGCCAGCAGCGGCCCTCACAGGGGAAACACCATATATTTT. Its protein is CASSGPHRGNTIYF.

V is TRBV18 and J is TRBJ2-6; TRBD2 matches 12 bases. The CDR3 consists of 20 residues. CDR1 KGHSH and CDR2 LQKENI come from the germline V gene. V gave up 3 bases and J gave up 4 bases; unmatched junction bases: 13. CDR3 bases: TGTGCCAGCTCACCCACCCCTCTAGCGGGAGGGCCGGCCGGGGCCAACGTCCTGACTTTC. Translating it yields CASSPTPLAGGPAGANVLTF.

This clone appeared a few times. This chain connects TRBV6-1 to TRBJ2-7, with TRBD1 identical over 9 bases. V lost 6 bases to trimming and J lost 3 bases; unmatched junction nucleotides: 3. Germline CDR1 and CDR2: MNHNS and SASEGT. The CDR3 has 13 amino acids. CDR3 residues: CASSGDRDYEQYF. The CDR3, as DNA: TGTGCCAGCAGCGGGGACAGGGACTACGAGCAGTACTTC.

This sequence joins TRBV11-3 and TRBJ2-1; 7 nucleotides agree with TRBD1. Germline lookup yields CDR1 SGHNT and CDR2 YENEEA. This CDR3 region has 18 residues. The V and J ends lost 2 bases and 4 bases, in that order; junction bases with no gene match: 14. The CDR3 nucleotides read TGTGCCAGCAGCTTATCCCCCGTAGGGGGCCTAGGATACAATGAGCAGTTCTTC. This gives the protein CASSLSPVGGLGYNEQFF. The whole variable domain, filled in from reference TRBV11-3 and TRBJ2-1, reads EAGVVQSPRYKIIEKKQPVAFWCNPISGHNTLYWYLQNLGQGPELLIRYENEEAVDDSQLPKDRFSAERLKGVDSTLKIQPAELGDSAVYLCASSLSPVGGLGYNEQFFGPGTRLTVL.

This sequence joins TRBV5-1 and TRBJ1-4; unclear D gene. V was trimmed by 1 base and J by 5 bases, leaving 6 bases between them. This CDR3 spans 13 amino acids. The germline CDR1 and CDR2 sequences are SGHRS and YFSETQ. The CDR3 DNA is TGCGCCAGCAGCTTGAGGCGGAATGAAAAACTGTTTTTT. It specifies CASSLRRNEKLFF.